These T cell receptor beta chains were read from a single sample in a study of T-cell memory formation after mild COVID-19. A single record per CDR3 protein comes from TCRdb applying MiXCR to the 5' RACE reads. The sample has tens of thousands of distinct CDR3 sequences; 13% are singletons. Sequencing was done on a sample of PBMCs or a T cell subset sorted from them (not recorded which). These receptors were obtained from an adult woman who had mild COVID-19 (a few samples of this study predate the infection). Cell type and time point are not known. Each CDR3 is given without its conserved first and last residue. The order of the fields is J gene, V gene, CDR3 length, D gene, CDR3 protein. D genes are given only for firm matches.

>TRBJ2-7|TRBV28|14|TRBD1
ASSLWDRASSYEQY
>TRBJ2-2|TRBV30|14|TRBD2
AWFPGLADPPGELF
>TRBJ1-2|TRBV7-9|12|-
ASSADMSFYGYT
>TRBJ2-3|TRBV5-1|13|-
ASSFGQGGTDTQY
>TRBJ2-1|TRBV7-3|11|-
ASSLIGQGEQF
>TRBJ2-3|TRBV7-8|13|TRBD1
ASSEGTGGTDTQY
>TRBJ2-2|TRBV5-8|13|TRBD1
ASSSTGWGTGELF
>TRBJ2-5|TRBV19|12|TRBD2
ASSVSGIVETQY
>TRBJ1-2|TRBV7-8|13|TRBD1
ASSLSRGYGYGYT
>TRBJ1-2|TRBV4-3|17|-
ASSQGPLSLGGGWYGYT
>TRBJ2-7|TRBV12-3/TRBV12-4|9|-
ASSETGTQY
>TRBJ2-5|TRBV19|12|TRBD2
ASSITGGKETQY
>TRBJ1-3|TRBV7-9|12|-
ASSAELSGNTIY
>TRBJ1-1|TRBV10-3|10|-
AAGTVNTEAF
>TRBJ2-2|TRBV28|12|-
ASSVGTNTGELF
>TRBJ2-7|TRBV15|14|-
ATSREGTRTSYEQY
>TRBJ2-1|TRBV6-5|13|-
ASKGEGAAYNEQF
>TRBJ1-3|TRBV7-9|13|TRBD1
ASSFETGWGNTIY
>TRBJ2-7|TRBV9|13|TRBD2
ASSGGTSGSGEQY
>TRBJ2-3|TRBV7-6|10|-
ASSLLGDTQY
>TRBJ2-4|TRBV12-3/TRBV12-4|13|TRBD1
ASRSGTESSGIQY
>TRBJ1-2|TRBV7-9|12|TRBD1
ASRGDSLNYGYT
>TRBJ2-1|TRBV2|11|-
ASGRYSYNEQF
>TRBJ2-2|TRBV2|12|-
ASETGPNTGELF
>TRBJ2-7|TRBV30|17|TRBD2
AWSPILWVAGGGLDEQY
>TRBJ2-1|TRBV7-7|13|TRBD2
ASSLSGGSYNEQF
>TRBJ2-3|TRBV7-9|14|TRBD1
ASSVGQGSRTDTQY
>TRBJ1-1|TRBV6-4|11|-
ASSDRDNTEAF
>TRBJ2-5|TRBV5-1|11|-
ASSLTGLETQY
>TRBJ2-3|TRBV7-9|14|-
ASSLPEFPSTDTQY
>TRBJ2-2|TRBV7-8|10|-
ASKTGAGELF
>TRBJ1-5|TRBV27|13|TRBD1
ASSPPGGSNQPQH
>TRBJ2-3|TRBV5-8|10|-
ASSDESDTQY
>TRBJ2-7|TRBV5-1|11|TRBD1
ASGGTGSYEQY
>TRBJ1-3|TRBV6-1|13|-
ASSASPSSGNTIY
>TRBJ2-1|TRBV12-3/TRBV12-4|12|-
ASSFGAGPSEQF
>TRBJ2-7|TRBV7-2|12|-
ASSLAWGAYEQY
>TRBJ2-4|TRBV27|12|TRBD1
ASSSTGGASNQY
>TRBJ2-3|TRBV2|13|-
ASSSRQWGTDTQY
>TRBJ2-1|TRBV6-1|10|-
ASKVGLRPQF
>TRBJ2-7|TRBV5-1|12|TRBD1
ASSSDREGYEQY
>TRBJ2-3|TRBV27|11|-
ATSVVNTDTQY
>TRBJ2-7|TRBV7-9|11|-
ASSTGSSYEQY
>TRBJ2-3|TRBV7-9|16|TRBD2
ASSPGTSGSRSTDTQY
>TRBJ2-5|TRBV12-3/TRBV12-4|12|-
ASTAHQAQETQY
>TRBJ2-3|TRBV9|14|TRBD1
ASSQGWTGGTDTQY
>TRBJ2-7|TRBV7-8|13|-
ASSLAFQGTYEQY
>TRBJ2-3|TRBV20-1|13|TRBD1
SARRQGMGTDTQY
>TRBJ2-7|TRBV7-6|14|TRBD1
ASSLSGTGRLNEQY
>TRBJ2-3|TRBV3-1|14|TRBD2
ASSQDLAGAPDTQY
>TRBJ2-2|TRBV25-1|12|-
ASRTATNTGELF
>TRBJ2-7|TRBV5-1|12|TRBD1
ASSSRDRAYEQY
>TRBJ2-5|TRBV7-6|13|TRBD2
ASSRTSGQEETQY
>TRBJ1-6|TRBV14|15|-
ASSQGPAVSYNSPLH
>TRBJ1-1|TRBV7-8|13|-
ASSSADGLNTEAF
>TRBJ2-3|TRBV5-6|14|TRBD1
ASSPWDRPSTDTQY
>TRBJ1-4|TRBV29-1|11|-
SASGGVNEKLF
>TRBJ1-1|TRBV5-1|17|-
ASSSPFPTEGRLNTEAF
>TRBJ2-1|TRBV20-1|12|TRBD1
SARGTGDYNEQF